These 2 T cell receptor beta chains originate from one sample sequenced in a study of T cells in Graves' hyperthyroidism and ophthalmopathy. TCR beta CDR3 region amplification was performed from RNA transcripts. The HTBI set primed first-round TCR CDR3 RT-PCR. TCRdb ran MiXCR on the multiplex PCR reads and lists one entry per CDR3 protein. The sample has about 590,000 distinct CDR3 sequences, 15% to 19% seen once. Sequenced sample: blood. These receptors all come from a woman aged 25-40 years with Graves' hyperthyroidism.

The chain links TRBV25-1 to TRBJ1-1, with 10 bases fitting TRBD1. V gave up 6 bases and J gave up 0 bases; unmatched junction bases: 7. Germline V CDR1 and CDR2: MGHDK, SYGVNS. This CDR3 contains 16 residues. Here the CDR3 reads CASRTGQGPMNTEAFF. Written as DNA, the CDR3 is TGTGCCAGCAGAACGGGACAGGGGCCAATGAACACTGAAGCTTTCTTT.

With respect to this clonotype: A much larger clone differs by one base, so this may be a read error. V is TRBV3-1 and J is TRBJ2-1; perhaps TRBD2 as D (5 bases). The CDR3 covers 14 residues. In germline, CDR1 is LGHDT, CDR2 YNNKEL (reference sequence). The DNA of the CDR3 is TGTGTCAGCAGCCAAGGTTCGACTAAGAATGAGCAGTTCTTC. Amino acids: CVSSQGSTKNEQFF.